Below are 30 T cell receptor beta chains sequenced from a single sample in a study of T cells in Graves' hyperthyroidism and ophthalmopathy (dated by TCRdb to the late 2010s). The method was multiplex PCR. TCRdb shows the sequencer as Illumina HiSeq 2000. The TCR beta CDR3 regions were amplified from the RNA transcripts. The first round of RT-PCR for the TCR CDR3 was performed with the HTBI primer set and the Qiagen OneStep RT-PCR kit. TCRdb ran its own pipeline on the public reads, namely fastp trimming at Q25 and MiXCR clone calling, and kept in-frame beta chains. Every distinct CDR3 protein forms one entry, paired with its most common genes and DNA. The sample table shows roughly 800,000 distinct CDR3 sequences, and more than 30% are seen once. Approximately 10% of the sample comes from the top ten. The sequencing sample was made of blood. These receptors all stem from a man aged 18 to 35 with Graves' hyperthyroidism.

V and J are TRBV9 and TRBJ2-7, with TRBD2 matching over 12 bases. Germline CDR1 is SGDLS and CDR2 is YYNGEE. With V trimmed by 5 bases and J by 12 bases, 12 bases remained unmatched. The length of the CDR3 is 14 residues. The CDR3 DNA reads TGTGCCAGCAGTCCTGAGTTACTAGCGGGAGGATTGTACTTC. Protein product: CASSPELLAGGLYF.

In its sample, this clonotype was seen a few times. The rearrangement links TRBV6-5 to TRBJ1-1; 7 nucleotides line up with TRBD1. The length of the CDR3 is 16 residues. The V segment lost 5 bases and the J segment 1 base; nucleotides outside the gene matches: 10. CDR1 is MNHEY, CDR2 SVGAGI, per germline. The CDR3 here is CASSVDRAKGNTEAFF. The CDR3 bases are TGTGCCAGCAGTGTCGACAGGGCTAAGGGGAACACTGAAGCTTTCTTT.

The chain's CDR3 is CASSPTSYDGYTF. In nucleotides, the CDR3 is TGTGCCAGCAGCCCAACAAGTTACGATGGCTACACCTTC. V and J are TRBV11-2 and TRBJ1-2, with D uncertain. Germline assignment: CDR1 SGHAT and CDR2 FQNNGV. CDR3 size: 13 residues. Trimming stripped 5 bases from V and 6 bases from J, with 13 bases between.

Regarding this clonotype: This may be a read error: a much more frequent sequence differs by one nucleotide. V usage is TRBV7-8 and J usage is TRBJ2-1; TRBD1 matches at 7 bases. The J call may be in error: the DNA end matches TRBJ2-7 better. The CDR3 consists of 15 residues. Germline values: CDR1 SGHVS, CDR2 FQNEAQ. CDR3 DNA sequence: TGTGCCAGCAGCTTAGGGACGACAGGGCCCTACGAGCAGTACTTC. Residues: CASSLGTTGPYEQYF.

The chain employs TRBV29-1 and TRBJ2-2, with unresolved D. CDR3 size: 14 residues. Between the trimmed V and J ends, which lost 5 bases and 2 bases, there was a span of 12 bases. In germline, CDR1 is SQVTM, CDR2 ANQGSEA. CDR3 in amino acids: CSVQGPDNTGELFF. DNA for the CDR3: TGCAGCGTTCAAGGTCCGGACAACACCGGGGAGCTGTTTTTT.

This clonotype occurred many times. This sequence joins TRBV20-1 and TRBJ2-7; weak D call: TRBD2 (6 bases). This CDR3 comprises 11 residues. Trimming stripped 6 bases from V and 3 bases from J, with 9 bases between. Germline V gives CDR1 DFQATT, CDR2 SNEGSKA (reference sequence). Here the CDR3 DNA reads TGCAGTGCGGCTAGCGTCTACGAGCAGTACTTC. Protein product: CSAASVYEQYF.

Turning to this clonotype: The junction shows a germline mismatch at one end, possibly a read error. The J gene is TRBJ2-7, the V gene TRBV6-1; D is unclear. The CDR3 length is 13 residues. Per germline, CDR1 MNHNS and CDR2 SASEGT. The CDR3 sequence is CASSARAGREQCF. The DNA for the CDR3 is TGTGCCAGCAGTGCCCGGGCCGGACGAGAGCAGTGCTTC.

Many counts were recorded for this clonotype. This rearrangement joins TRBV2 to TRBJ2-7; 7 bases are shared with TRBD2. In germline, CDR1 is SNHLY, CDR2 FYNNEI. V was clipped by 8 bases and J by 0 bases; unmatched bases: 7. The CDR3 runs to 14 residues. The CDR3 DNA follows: TGTGCCAGCGACGCTAGCGGCAGCTCCTACGAGCAGTACTTC. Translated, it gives CASDASGSSYEQYF.

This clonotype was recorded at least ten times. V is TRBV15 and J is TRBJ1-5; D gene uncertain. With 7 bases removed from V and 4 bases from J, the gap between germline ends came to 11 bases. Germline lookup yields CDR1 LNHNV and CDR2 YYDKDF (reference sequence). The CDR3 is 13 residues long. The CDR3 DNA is TGTGCCACCACCCGGGCCCTAAATCAGCCCCAGCATTTT. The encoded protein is CATTRALNQPQHF.

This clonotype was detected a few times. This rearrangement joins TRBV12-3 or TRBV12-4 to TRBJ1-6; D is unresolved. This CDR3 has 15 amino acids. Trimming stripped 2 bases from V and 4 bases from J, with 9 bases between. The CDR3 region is CASSLSGQYNSPLHF. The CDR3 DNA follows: TGTGCCAGCAGTTTATCGGGCCAGTATAATTCACCCCTCCACTTT.

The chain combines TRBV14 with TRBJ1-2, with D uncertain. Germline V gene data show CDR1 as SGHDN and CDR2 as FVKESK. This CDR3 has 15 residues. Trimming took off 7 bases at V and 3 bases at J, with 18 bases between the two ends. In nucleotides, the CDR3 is TGTGCCAGCAAGAACCCGGAAGCTCGGGACTATGGCTACACCTTC. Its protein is CASKNPEARDYGYTF.

CDR3: CASSLAFERGAPYEQYF. The CDR3 DNA reads as TGTGCCAGCAGCTTAGCGTTCGAGCGGGGAGCACCCTACGAGCAGTACTTC. This sequence joins TRBV7-2 and TRBJ2-7; 7 nucleotides line up with TRBD2. Trimming at V came to 0 bases and at J to 2 bases, leaving 10 bases not matched to a gene. Germline V gene sequence: CDR1 SGHTA, CDR2 FQGNSA. The CDR3 extends over 17 amino acids.

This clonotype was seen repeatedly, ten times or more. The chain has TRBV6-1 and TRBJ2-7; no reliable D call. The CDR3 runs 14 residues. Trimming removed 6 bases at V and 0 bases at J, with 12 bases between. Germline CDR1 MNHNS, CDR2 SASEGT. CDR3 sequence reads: CASRKMDGSYEQYF. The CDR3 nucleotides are TGTGCCAGCAGGAAGATGGACGGCTCCTACGAGCAGTACTTC.

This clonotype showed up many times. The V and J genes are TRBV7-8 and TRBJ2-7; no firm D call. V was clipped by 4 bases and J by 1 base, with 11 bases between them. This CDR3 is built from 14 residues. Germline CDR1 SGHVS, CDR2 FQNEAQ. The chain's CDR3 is CASSSRRISYEQYF. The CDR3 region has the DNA TGTGCCAGCAGCTCAAGACGGATATCCTACGAGCAGTACTTC. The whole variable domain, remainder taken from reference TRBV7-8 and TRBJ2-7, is GAGVSQSPRYKVAKRGQDVALRCDPISGHVSLFWYQQALGQGPEFLTYFQNEAQLDKSGLPSDRFFAERPEGSVSTLKIQRTQQEDSAVYLCASSSRRISYEQYFGPGTRLTVT.

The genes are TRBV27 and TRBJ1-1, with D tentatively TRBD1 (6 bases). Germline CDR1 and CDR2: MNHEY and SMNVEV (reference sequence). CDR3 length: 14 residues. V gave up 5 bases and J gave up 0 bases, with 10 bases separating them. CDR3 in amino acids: CASSIRQVNTEAFF. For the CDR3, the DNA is TGTGCCAGCAGTATTAGACAGGTGAACACTGAAGCTTTCTTT.

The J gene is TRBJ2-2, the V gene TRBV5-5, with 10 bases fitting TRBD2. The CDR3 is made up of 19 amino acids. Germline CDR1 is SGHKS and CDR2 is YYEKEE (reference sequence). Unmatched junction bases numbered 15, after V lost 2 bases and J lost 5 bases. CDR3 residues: CASSLALPAGGPGTGELFF. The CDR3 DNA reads TGTGCCAGCAGCTTAGCGCTCCCAGCGGGGGGGCCGGGGACCGGGGAGCTGTTTTTT.

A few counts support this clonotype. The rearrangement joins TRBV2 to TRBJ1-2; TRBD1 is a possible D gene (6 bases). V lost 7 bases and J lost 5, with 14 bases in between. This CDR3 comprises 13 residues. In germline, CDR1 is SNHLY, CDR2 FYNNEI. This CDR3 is CASKAGTPYGYTF. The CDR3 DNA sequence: TGTGCCAGCAAGGCCGGGACACCATATGGCTACACCTTC.

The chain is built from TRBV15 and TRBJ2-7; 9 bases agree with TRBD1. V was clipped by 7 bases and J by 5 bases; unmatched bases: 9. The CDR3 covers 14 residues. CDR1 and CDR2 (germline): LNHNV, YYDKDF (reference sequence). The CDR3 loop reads CATKGGDRANEQYF. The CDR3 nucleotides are TGTGCCACCAAGGGGGGGGACAGGGCCAACGAGCAGTACTTC. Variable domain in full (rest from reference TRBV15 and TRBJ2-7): DAMVIQNPRYQVTQFGKPVTLSCSQTLNHNVMYWYQQKSSQAPKLLFHYYDKDFNNEADTPDNFQSRRPNTSFCFLDIRSPGLGDTAMYLCATKGGDRANEQYFGPGTRLTVT.

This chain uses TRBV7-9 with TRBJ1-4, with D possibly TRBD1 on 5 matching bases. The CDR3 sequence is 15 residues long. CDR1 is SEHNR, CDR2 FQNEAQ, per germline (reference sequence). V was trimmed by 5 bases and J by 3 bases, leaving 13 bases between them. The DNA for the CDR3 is TGTGCCAGCAGCCTTCTACAGGCAGCTAATGAAAAACTGTTTTTT. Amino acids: CASSLLQAANEKLFF.

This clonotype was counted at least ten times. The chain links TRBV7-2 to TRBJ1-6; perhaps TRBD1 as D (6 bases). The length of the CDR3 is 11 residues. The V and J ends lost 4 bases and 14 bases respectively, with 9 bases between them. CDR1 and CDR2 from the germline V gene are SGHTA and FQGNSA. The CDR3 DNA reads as TGTGCCAGCAGCTCAGGACAGACCCTCCACTTT. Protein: CASSSGQTLHF.

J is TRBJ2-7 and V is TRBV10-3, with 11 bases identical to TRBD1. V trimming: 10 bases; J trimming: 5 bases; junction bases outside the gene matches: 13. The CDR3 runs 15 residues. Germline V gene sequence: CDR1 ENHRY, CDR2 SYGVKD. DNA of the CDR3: TGTGCCAGCTCACTAAGGACAGGGGGCGTCAACGAGCAGTACTTC. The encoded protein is CASSLRTGGVNEQYF.

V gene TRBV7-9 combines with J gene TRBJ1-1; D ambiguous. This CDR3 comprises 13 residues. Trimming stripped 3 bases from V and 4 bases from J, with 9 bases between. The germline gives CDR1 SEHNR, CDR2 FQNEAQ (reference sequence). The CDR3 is CASSFAGSTEAFF. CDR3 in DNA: TGTGCCAGCAGCTTCGCGGGAAGCACTGAAGCTTTCTTT. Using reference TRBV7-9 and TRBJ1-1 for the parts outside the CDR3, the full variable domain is DTGVSQNPRHKITKRGQNVTFRCDPISEHNRLYWYRQTLGQGPEFLTYFQNEAQLEKSRLLSDRFSAERPKGSFSTLEIQRTEQGDSAMYLCASSFAGSTEAFFGQGTRLTVV.

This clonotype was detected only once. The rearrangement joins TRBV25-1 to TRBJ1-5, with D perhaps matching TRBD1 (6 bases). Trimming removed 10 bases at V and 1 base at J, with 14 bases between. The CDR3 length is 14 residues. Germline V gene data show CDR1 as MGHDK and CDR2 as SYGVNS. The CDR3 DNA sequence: TGTGCCACCACCGGGGGGCTGAGCAATCAGCCCCAGCATTTT. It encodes CATTGGLSNQPQHF.

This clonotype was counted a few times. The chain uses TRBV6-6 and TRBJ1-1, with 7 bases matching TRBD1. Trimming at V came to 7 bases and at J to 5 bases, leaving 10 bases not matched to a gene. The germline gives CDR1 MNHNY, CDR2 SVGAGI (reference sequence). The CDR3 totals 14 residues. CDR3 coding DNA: TGTGCCAGCATTCAAGACAGGGACGGGACTGAAGCTTTCTTT. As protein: CASIQDRDGTEAFF.

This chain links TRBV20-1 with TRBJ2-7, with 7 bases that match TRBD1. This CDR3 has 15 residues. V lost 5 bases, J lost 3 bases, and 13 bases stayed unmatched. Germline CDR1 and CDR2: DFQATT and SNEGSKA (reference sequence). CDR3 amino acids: CSALTGDTEVYEQYF. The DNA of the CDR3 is TGCAGTGCTCTTACAGGGGACACTGAAGTCTACGAGCAGTACTTC.

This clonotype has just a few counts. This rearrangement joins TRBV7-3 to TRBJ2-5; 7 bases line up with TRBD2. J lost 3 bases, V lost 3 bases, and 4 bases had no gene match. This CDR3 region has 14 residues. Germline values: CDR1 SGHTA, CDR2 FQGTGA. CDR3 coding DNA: TGTGCCAGCAGCTTTGGGGCGGGGGAAGAGACCCAGTACTTC. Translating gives CASSFGAGEETQYF. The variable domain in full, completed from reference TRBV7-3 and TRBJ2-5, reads GAGVSQTPSNKVTEKGKYVELRCDPISGHTALYWYRQSLGQGPEFLIYFQGTGAADDSGLPNDRFFAVRPEGSVSTLKIQRTERGDSAVYLCASSFGAGEETQYFGPGTRLLVL.

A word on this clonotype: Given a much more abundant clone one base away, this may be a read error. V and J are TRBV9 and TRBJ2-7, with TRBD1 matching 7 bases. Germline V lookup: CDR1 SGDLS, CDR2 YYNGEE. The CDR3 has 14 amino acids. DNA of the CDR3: TGTGGCAGCAGCCCACCGACAGGGCCCCACGAGCAGTACTTC. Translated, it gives CGSSPPTGPHEQYF.

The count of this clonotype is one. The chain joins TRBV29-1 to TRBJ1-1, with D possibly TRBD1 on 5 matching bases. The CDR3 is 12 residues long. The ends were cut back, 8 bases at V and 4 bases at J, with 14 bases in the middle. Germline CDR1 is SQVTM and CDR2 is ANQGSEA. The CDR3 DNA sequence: TGCAGCTTCCATCGACAGCTCACTGAAGCTTTCTTT. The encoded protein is CSFHRQLTEAFF.

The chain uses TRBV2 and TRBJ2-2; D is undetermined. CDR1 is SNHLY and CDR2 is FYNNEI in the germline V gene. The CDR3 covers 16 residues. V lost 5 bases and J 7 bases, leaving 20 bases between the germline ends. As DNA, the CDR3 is TGTGCCAGCAGTTACTCGAAAGATTTCCAGTTCGGGGAGCTGTTTTTT. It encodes CASSYSKDFQFGELFF.

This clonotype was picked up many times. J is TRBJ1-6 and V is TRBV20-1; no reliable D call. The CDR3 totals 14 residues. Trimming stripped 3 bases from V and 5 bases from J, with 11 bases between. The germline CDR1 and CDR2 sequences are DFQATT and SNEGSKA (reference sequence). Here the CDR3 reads CSASPGLNNSPLHF. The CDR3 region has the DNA TGCAGTGCTAGTCCGGGCCTTAATAATTCACCCCTCCACTTT.